This T cell receptor beta chain was sequenced in a study of blood T cell repertoires in COVID-19. The germline V and J ends were trimmed by 7 bases and 2 bases, with 21 bases remaining between them. This CDR3 comprises 17 residues. Using immunoSEQ multiplex PCR, the repertoire was profiled, and TCRdb retains in-frame clones only, with some absent. The data show about 230,000 clones, 70% to 90% seen once. This clone was recorded a few times. This chain uses TRBV23-1 with TRBJ1-3, with D possibly matching TRBD1 (5 bases). TRBV23-1 is sorted into the ORF group, with uncertain function. Sequenced: peripheral blood. The sequence derives from a middle-aged man with acute or convalescent COVID-19. CDR3 sequence reads: CASIWGGRPGTGNTIYF. CDR3 sequence (DNA): TGCGCCAGCATTTGGGGGGGTCGTCCGGGGACTGGAAACACCATATATTTT.